This TCR beta chain was recorded in a study of cytomegalovirus exposure and HLA in healthy donors. Findings and limits, study-wide: In an earlier analysis, most TCR beta V segments were productive about 87% or about 30% of the time. An analysis was carried out later, and it reportedly showed fewer N-insertions in an Asian-associated ancestry cluster than the approximately 670-donor mean. A later analysis found most CMV-associated TCR beta chains apparently HLA-restricted.

Amplification used 60 Vbeta primers and 13 Jbeta primers. Only in-frame clones appear in the TCRdb table, and some are missing; sequencing was by immunoSEQ multiplex PCR. The sample holds 70,000 to 100,000 clones, 67% seen once. As to this clone: Its antigen is not known.

V was trimmed by 1 base and J by 4 bases, leaving 8 bases between them. CDR1 is SEHNR and CDR2 is FQNEAQ in the germline V gene (reference sequence). The CDR3 consists of 14 residues. Sequencing used PBMCs. The chain carries TRBV7-9 and TRBJ2-1, with D possibly being TRBD1 (5 bases). This TCR came from a woman aged 45-65 years in good health and CMV-seropositive. CDR3 region: CASSLDRSYNEQFF. As DNA, the CDR3 is TGTGCCAGCAGCTTAGACAGGTCATACAATGAGCAGTTCTTC.